The sequence of this T cell receptor (beta chain) was determined in a study of human T cells and chemical hapten exposure. Turning to the study itself: Donors were sensitized with 2% DPC on the upper inner arm.

Unique molecular identifiers were attached to individual cDNA molecules within the library. TCRdb re-derived calls from the RACE reads in MiXCR, one entry per CDR3 protein. The table lists 70,000 to 95,000 distinct CDR3 sequences, 6.5% to 8.5% of them singletons, with 1% to 1.5% in the top ten. As for time point: patch test 2, 6 weeks after DPC sensitization. Treatment denoted: therapeutic diphenylcyclopropenone sensitization with weekly scalp DPC. Blood sampling occurred before each patch-test application. Alopecia patients between 18 and 70 years old and suitable for DPC were used as donors. The receptor was isolated from a woman aged 25 to 39 with alopecia areata. Some clones in this sample may be carry-over from other donors' samples. Sample: whole blood, taken in connection with sensitization to the hapten diphenylcyclopropenone (DPC).

CDR3 amino acids: CSAKMGQDYNEQFF. The CDR3 coding sequence is TGCAGTGCCAAGATGGGACAGGACTACAATGAGCAGTTCTTC. This sequence joins TRBV20-1 and TRBJ2-1; 8 nucleotides agree with TRBD1. The trim removed 6 bases at V and 3 bases at J, leaving 7 bases unmatched. In germline, CDR1 is DFQATT, CDR2 SNEGSKA (reference sequence). The CDR3 runs to 14 residues.